Listed here is a single T cell receptor beta chain. The antigen it binds to is not known. It has no much larger one-base neighbor in the sample; base qualities were not kept. Libraries were constructed by the immunoSEQ multiplex PCR assay. Primary melanoma tumor tissue underwent high-throughput sequencing of the T-cell receptor beta chain. Per the source publication's procedure: TCRB CDR3 sharing between samples and the distribution of insertions and deletions were included in the repertoire analyses. A gradient-boosted model ranked the predictive value of the T-cell fraction against histopathological variables. TCRdb retrieved this table from immuneACCESS and kept in-frame rearrangements only. Not all clones are present; in checked studies, unresolved V genes account for under half, and no reason is known for the remainder. For V, J and clone size, that table is used; D and trimming come from the DNA. The sample table contains 600 or so clones; only one count was recorded for roughly 78% of them. The top ten hold roughly an eighth of the sample.

The data originate from a study of primary melanoma T cells and metastatic recurrence (dated by TCRdb to 2020 to 2021). At the level of the whole study: A total of 150 to 200 primary melanomas made up the cohort, all of stage T2 to T4 and more than 1 mm thick. Whether patient outcome could be predicted by T-cell fraction and T-cell repertoire clonality in primary melanoma tumors was the question this study put to the test. The T-cell fraction measured by TCR beta sequencing was weighed against progression-free survival, the clinical outcome chosen for the comparison. The sequencing-derived T-cell fraction was compared with histopathological grading of tumor-infiltrating lymphocytes.

Overall results and qualifications from the work: An effective T-cell-mediated antitumor response in primary melanoma was presented by the authors only as a suggestion rather than as a demonstrated mechanism. A T-cell fraction above 20% appeared protective regardless of ulceration status, mitotic rate or nodal disease. Progression-free survival was reportedly predicted by the tumor T-cell fraction independently of age, mitotic rate, ulceration and thickness. Compared with adding any other histopathological variable to tumor thickness, adding T-cell fraction reportedly produced a bigger improvement in progression-free survival prediction.

The primary melanoma of each patient had been surgically resected and was considered potentially curable but at risk of metastatic recurrence. This sequence was found in a human donor with melanoma. Sample: melanoma tumor tissue.

The DNA sequence is as follows: TGTGCCAGCAGTGCGGGGTTCTCCTATAATTCACCCCTCCACTTT. It specifies CASSAGFSYNSPLHF. The chain employs TRBV28 and TRBJ1-6, with the D segment identity uncertain. Looking up the germline V gene yields CDR1 MDHEN and CDR2 SYDVKM. V is pared back by 5 bases and J by 0 bases, with 8 bases lying between the germline termini. The CDR3 starts with the cysteine, ends with the phenylalanine, and has 15 residues. Only the CDR3 portion is preserved as DNA: 45 bases, with reading frame beginning at the first base.